The 10 T cell receptor beta chains given below trace back to one sample, sequenced in a study of breast tumors, draining lymph nodes, adjacent tissues. One entry per CDR3 protein results from TCRdb running MiXCR on the multiplex PCR reads. The top ten hold roughly 30% of the sample, which has 15,000 or so distinct CDR3 sequences, around 47% seen once. The sequencing sample was made of tumor-adjacent breast tissue. The source is a female donor with breast cancer. Some clones in this sample may be carry-over from other donors' samples.

The chain has TRBV2 and TRBJ2-3; 10 nucleotides line up with TRBD2. Trimming cost V 8 bases and J 0 bases; bases outside gene matches: 5. The germline V gene encodes CDR1 SNHLY and CDR2 FYNNEI. The CDR3 is 15 residues long. CDR3 sequence: CASGGLASSTDTQYF. CDR3 coding DNA: TGTGCCAGCGGGGGACTAGCGTCTAGCACAGATACGCAGTATTTT.

This clonotype was detected many times. The chain has TRBV5-1 and TRBJ2-2; TRBD2 matches 14 bases. The junction had 2 bases not matched to a gene; V was cut back by 0 bases and J by 4 bases. The CDR3 sequence is 17 residues long. Germline CDR1 is SGHRS and CDR2 is YFSETQ. CDR3 coding DNA: TGCGCCAGCAGCTTGGGACTAGCGGGAGGGCGCACCGGGGAGCTGTTTTTT. It translates to CASSLGLAGGRTGELFF.

The genes are TRBV15 and TRBJ2-3; 7 bases are shared with TRBD2. The CDR3 contains 15 residues. Germline V gene data show CDR1 as LNHNV and CDR2 as YYDKDF (reference sequence). Losses at the gene ends were 0 bases for V and 11 bases for J; bases not matched to a gene: 11. The DNA of the CDR3 is TGTGCCACCAGCAGAGAGGGGGGGATCAACCATGAGCAGTATTTT. Its protein is CATSREGGINHEQYF.

The rearrangement joins TRBV19 to TRBJ1-2; D is unclear. Germline CDR1 LNHDA, CDR2 SQIVND (reference sequence). There are 16 residues in the CDR3. Trimming took off 5 bases at V and 2 bases at J, with 18 bases between the two ends. CDR3 loop: CASSPPRRAENYGYTF. The DNA for the CDR3 is TGTGCCAGTAGTCCACCCCGGCGGGCCGAAAACTATGGCTACACCTTC.

V is TRBV2 and J is TRBJ1-6; maybe TRBD1 (5 bases). Germline V lookup: CDR1 SNHLY, CDR2 FYNNEI. Between the trimmed V and J ends, which lost 10 bases and 8 bases, there was a span of 9 bases. The CDR3 loop spans 11 amino acids. CDR3 nucleotide sequence: TGTGCCACGAGGGGTGATTCACCCCTCCACTTT. This encodes CATRGDSPLHF.

V usage is TRBV2 and J usage is TRBJ1-2; no firm D call. Germline assignment: CDR1 SNHLY and CDR2 FYNNEI. Trimming removed 3 bases at V and 5 bases at J, with 10 bases between. The CDR3 is 13 residues long. The CDR3 DNA reads TGTGCCAGCAGTGATCAGGCTACATATGGCTACACCTTC. This codes for CASSDQATYGYTF.

The chain joins TRBV5-5 to TRBJ1-5, with D hard to call. Germline V gives CDR1 SGHKS, CDR2 YYEKEE (reference sequence). The CDR3 runs 15 residues. With 5 bases removed from V and 0 bases from J, the gap between germline ends came to 12 bases. Here the CDR3 reads CASRVELNSNQPQHF. CDR3 in DNA: TGTGCCAGCAGGGTGGAGCTGAATAGCAATCAGCCCCAGCATTTT.

The V and J genes are TRBV7-6 and TRBJ2-2, with 12 nucleotides matching TRBD2. V lost 6 bases and J lost 6; bases outside the gene matches: 14. From germline, CDR1 is SGHVS and CDR2 FNYEAQ. This CDR3 contains 18 residues. The CDR3 DNA reads TGTGCCAGCAGTTACCCCTCTAGGACTAGCGGGGCCCCCGGGGAGCTGTTTTTT. It translates to CASSYPSRTSGAPGELFF. The full variable domain, with the rest looked up from reference TRBV7-6 and TRBJ2-2, is GAGVSQSPRYKVTKRGQDVALRCDPISGHVSLYWYRQALGQGPEFLTYFNYEAQQDKSGLPNDRFSAERPEGSISTLTIQRTEQRDSAMYRCASSYPSRTSGAPGELFFGEGSRLTVL.

This clonotype was seen repeatedly, ten times or more. The chain carries TRBV29-1 and TRBJ2-3, with a tentative D call TRBD2 (5 bases). Per the germline V gene, CDR1 is SQVTM and CDR2 is ANQGSEA. Trimming took off 0 bases at V and 2 bases at J, with 12 bases between the two ends. The CDR3 extends over 15 amino acids. The CDR3 DNA is TGCAGCGTTGAAGATCGGGCGGGCCTCACAGATACGCAGTATTTT. It specifies CSVEDRAGLTDTQYF.

As concerns this clonotype: Relative to the germline gene, one junction end is altered; a read error may explain this. The rearrangement links TRBV6-6 to TRBJ1-4; maybe TRBD1 (5 bases). Germline loops: CDR1 MNHNY, CDR2 SVGAGI (reference sequence). The CDR3 sequence is 16 residues long. As DNA, the CDR3 is TGTGCCAGCAGTCACTCGGGCGGGGGGACTAATGAAAAACTGTTTTTT. Amino acids: CASSHSGGGTNEKLFF.